This T cell receptor (beta chain) was identified during a study of beta chain features in type 1 diabetes. Study context: Patients looked much like healthy donors when it came to age, gender and cell yields. Findings and limits, study-wide: Any HLA effect on TCRB rearrangement was left unresolved by small sub-analyses. Type 1 diabetes patients showed a moderate but significant shortening of TCRB CDR3s in all four CD4+ subsets. Compared to healthy donors, patients appeared to have naive, central memory and Treg TCRB repertoires that were more alike.

Every bit of the isolated RNA underwent reverse transcription, so sequencing read expressed TCRB transcripts. Repertoires were generated with immunoSEQ multiplex PCR, while TCRdb's copy carries only in-frame clones and drops some. The sample carries 50,000 to 55,000 clones, about three fifths recorded once. The CDR3 totals 12 residues. Trimming left V 3 bases short and J 2 bases short, with 7 bases between. The germline CDR1 and CDR2 sequences are GTSNPN and SVGIG (reference sequence). The collection from each donor was one heparinised blood draw averaging around 120 mL. Remarks on this clone: Its antigen is still unknown.

The gene calls are TRBV30 and TRBJ1-1; the D is unclear. Sequencing was carried out using stem cell memory CD4+ T cells from blood. The receptor was derived from a woman in her twenties or thirties with type 1 diabetes. The CDR3, as DNA: TGTGCCTGGAGGGTCTATAACACTGAAGCTTTCTTT. Translation: CAWRVYNTEAFF.